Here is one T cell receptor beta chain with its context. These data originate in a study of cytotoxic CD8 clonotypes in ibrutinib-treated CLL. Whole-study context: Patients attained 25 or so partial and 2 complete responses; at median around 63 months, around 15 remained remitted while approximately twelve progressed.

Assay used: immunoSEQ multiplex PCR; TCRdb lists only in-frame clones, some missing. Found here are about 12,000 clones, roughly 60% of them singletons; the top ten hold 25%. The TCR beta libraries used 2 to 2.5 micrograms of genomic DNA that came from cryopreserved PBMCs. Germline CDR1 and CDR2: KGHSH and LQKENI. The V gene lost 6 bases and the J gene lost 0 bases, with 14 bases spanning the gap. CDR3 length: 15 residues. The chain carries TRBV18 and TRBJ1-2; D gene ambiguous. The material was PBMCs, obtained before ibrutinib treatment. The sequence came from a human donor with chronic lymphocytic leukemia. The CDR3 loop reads CASSDGSLANYGYTF. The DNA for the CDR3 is TGTGCCAGCTCGGACGGGAGTTTAGCTAACTATGGCTACACCTTC.